This TCR beta chain was profiled in a study of CD8 T cells in Susac syndrome. Trimming removed 6 bases from V and 8 bases from J; junction bases left unmatched: 6. Germline CDR1 SQVTM, CDR2 ANQGSEA. The CDR3 is 12 amino acids. Negative isolation was used for CD8+ and CD4+ T cells and FACS enrichment for TEMRA cells. After extraction with the RNeasy kit, about 0.45 to 1 ug of the RNA was reverse transcribed using random hexamers. Using its own MiXCR run on the immunoSEQ multiplex PCR reads, TCRdb lists one record per CDR3 protein. The sample contains 150,000 to 200,000 distinct CDR3 sequences, approximately 94% of which appear only once.

The genes are TRBV29-1 and TRBJ1-4; the match to TRBD1 covers 7 bases. This sequence originates from a human donor in good health. The material sequenced was CD4+ T cells from PBMCs. The CDR3, as DNA: TGCAGCGTCACAGGGGCGGGCGAAAAACTGTTTTTT. It yields the protein CSVTGAGEKLFF. Together with reference TRBV29-1 and TRBJ1-4, the CDR3 gives the full variable domain: SAVISQKPSRDICQRGTSLTIQCQVDSQVTMMFWYRQQPGQSLTLIATANQGSEATYESGFVIDKFPISRPNLTFSTLTVSNMSPEDSSIYLCSVTGAGEKLFFGSGTQLSVL.